The 26 T cell receptor beta chains given below trace back to one sample, sequenced in a study of regulatory T cells in long-lasting Graves disease. Time point denoted: newly diagnosed GD, antithyroid drugs for less than 3 months. The TCR library was prepared using RNA isolated from PBMCs. Construction of TCR beta libraries relied on iRepertoire HTBI primers and on Arm-PCR targeting CDR3 regions. TCRdb ran MiXCR on the multiplex PCR reads and lists one entry per CDR3 protein. The sample contains 350,000 to 400,000 distinct CDR3 sequences, around 15% of which appear only once. This same sample was also part of a study on T cells in Graves' hyperthyroidism and ophthalmopathy.

Sequenced here: peripheral blood mononuclear cells (PBMCs), sampled at new diagnosis, from a patient treated with antithyroid drugs. The receptors come from a woman aged 18-29 years with Graves disease.

About this clonotype itself: A single base separates this from a much larger clone, so it may be a read error. The chain joins TRBV3-1 to TRBJ2-7; D is ambiguous. Germline-derived CDR1 and CDR2 are LGHDT and YNNKEL (reference sequence). The CDR3 spans 15 residues. In DNA form, the CDR3 reads TGTGCCAGCAGCCAAGGTTTAAGCCGCTCCTACGAGCGGTACTTC. This codes for CASSQGLSRSYERYF.

This clonotype was seen repeatedly, ten times or more. The chain combines TRBV4-1 with TRBJ2-7; 9 bases line up with TRBD1. V shed 1 base, J shed 3 bases, and the junction held 10 bases outside the gene matches. The CDR3 runs to 17 residues. The germline CDR1 and CDR2 sequences are MGHRA and YSYEKL. CDR3 in amino acids: CASSQGSGTGQIYEQYF. The CDR3 DNA reads TGCGCCAGCAGCCAAGGAAGTGGGACAGGGCAAATCTACGAGCAGTACTTC.

This clonotype turned up a few times. The V call is TRBV6-1, the J call TRBJ1-5; D may be TRBD1 (5 bases). The CDR3 is made up of 18 amino acids. The ends were cut back, 8 bases at V and 0 bases at J, with 23 bases in the middle. Germline V lookup: CDR1 MNHNS, CDR2 SASEGT. The CDR3 DNA reads TGTGCCAGCCACCCTTGGGGGGTGAAGAGATATAGCAATCAGCCCCAGCATTTT. Translation: CASHPWGVKRYSNQPQHF.

This clonotype was seen many times. The rearrangement joins TRBV12-3 or TRBV12-4 to TRBJ2-7; D might be TRBD1 or TRBD2, each matching 5 bases. This CDR3 region has 15 residues. The V end was cut by 4 bases, the J end by 6 bases, with 19 bases between. CDR3 sequence (DNA): TGTGCCAGCAGTTCCCACACCGGGACCGCGGCCGAGCAGTACTTC. Amino acid sequence: CASSSHTGTAAEQYF.

This clonotype has ten or more counts. The V gene is TRBV6-1, the J gene TRBJ2-3, with TRBD2 as a possible D gene (6 bases). Trimming cost V 6 bases and J 2 bases, with 9 bases left between them. This CDR3 is 13 amino acids long. Germline CDR1 reads MNHNS; CDR2 reads SASEGT. As DNA, the CDR3 is TGTGCCAGCAGAGGGACTTTCACAGATACGCAGTATTTT. Its translation: CASRGTFTDTQYF.

This clonotype was observed a few times. The chain joins TRBV12-3 or TRBV12-4 to TRBJ1-1; TRBD1 aligns across 9 bases. V trimming: 7 bases; J trimming: 0 bases; junction bases outside the gene matches: 3. The CDR3 totals 14 residues. In DNA form, the CDR3 reads TGTGCCAGCACCGGACAGGGGATGAACACTGAAGCTTTCTTT. It translates to CASTGQGMNTEAFF.

This clonotype was counted at least ten times. The rearrangement uses TRBV19 and TRBJ1-5; 10 bases align to TRBD1. This CDR3 is built from 15 residues. Per the germline V gene, CDR1 is LNHDA and CDR2 is SQIVND (reference sequence). V shed 3 bases, J shed 9 bases, and the junction held 8 bases outside the gene matches. CDR3: CASSIGTGDLGPQHF. DNA of the CDR3: TGTGCCAGTAGTATCGGGACAGGGGATCTGGGGCCCCAGCATTTT.

V usage is TRBV24-1 and J usage is TRBJ2-2, with D unresolved. This CDR3 is 15 amino acids long. Germline CDR1 KGHDR, CDR2 SFDVKD. Trimming took 3 bases from V and 2 from J, leaving 9 bases between them. The CDR3 loop reads CATSDARENTGELFF. DNA for the CDR3: TGTGCCACCAGTGATGCGCGAGAAAACACCGGGGAGCTGTTTTTT.

This clonotype was observed many times. The DNA for the CDR3 is TGTGCCAGCAGCGGGGTGGGACGTGGCTCCTACAATGAGCAGTTCTTC. Amino acids: CASSGVGRGSYNEQFF. The gene calls are TRBV11-1 and TRBJ2-1; the D gene could be TRBD1 or TRBD2 (5 bases each). Trimming left V 5 bases short and J 0 bases short, with 14 bases between. Per germline, CDR1 SGHAT and CDR2 FQDESV (reference sequence). The length of the CDR3 is 16 residues.

Many counts were recorded for this clonotype. This rearrangement joins TRBV10-3 to TRBJ2-1; 7 nucleotides align to TRBD2. There are 15 residues in the CDR3. Germline assignment: CDR1 ENHRY and CDR2 SYGVKD. With V trimmed by 2 bases and J by 4 bases, 5 bases remained unmatched. The CDR3 nucleotides are TGTGCCATCAGTGAGGGAGCGGGGCAGTACAATGAGCAGTTCTTC. Amino acids: CAISEGAGQYNEQFF.

This clonotype was recorded at least ten times. DNA of the CDR3: TGTGCCAGCAGCCCCCGGGACGCAGAGACCCAGTACTTC. This sequence encodes CASSPRDAETQYF. The chain carries TRBV11-3 and TRBJ2-5; D is perhaps TRBD1 or TRBD2 (5 bases each). Per germline, CDR1 SGHNT and CDR2 YENEEA. This CDR3 region has 13 residues. Trimming removed 5 bases at V and 4 bases at J, with 11 bases between.

This clonotype was recorded a few times. This chain connects TRBV7-9 to TRBJ2-5; D remains unclear. Trimming took off 8 bases at V and 4 bases at J, with 8 bases between the two ends. Germline V gene data show CDR1 as SEHNR and CDR2 as FQNEAQ (reference sequence). This CDR3 contains 11 residues. The CDR3 reads CASEIGETQYF. As DNA, the CDR3 is TGTGCCAGCGAGATAGGAGAGACCCAGTACTTC. Variable domain in full (rest from reference TRBV7-9 and TRBJ2-5): DTGVSQNPRHKITKRGQNVTFRCDPISEHNRLYWYRQTLGQGPEFLTYFQNEAQLEKSRLLSDRFSAERPKGSFSTLEIQRTEQGDSAMYLCASEIGETQYFGPGTRLLVL.

This clonotype was seen many times. V is TRBV12-3 or TRBV12-4 and J is TRBJ1-2; tentative D call: TRBD1 (5 bases). With 0 bases removed from V and 3 bases from J, the gap between germline ends came to 11 bases. There are 15 residues in the CDR3. The CDR3 here is CASSLAAGNHYGYTF. The CDR3 DNA reads as TGTGCCAGCAGTTTAGCGGCAGGGAATCACTATGGCTACACCTTC.

This clonotype was detected ten times or more. The gene calls are TRBV18 and TRBJ2-5, with 9 positions matching TRBD2. The trim removed 5 bases at V and 2 bases at J, leaving 3 bases unmatched. The CDR3 loop spans 14 amino acids. Germline CDR1 KGHSH, CDR2 LQKENI. The CDR3 region is CASSSLAGQETQYF. CDR3 nucleotides: TGTGCCAGCTCAAGCCTAGCGGGGCAAGAGACCCAGTACTTC. Filled out from reference TRBV18 and TRBJ2-5, the complete variable domain reads NAGVMQNPRHLVRRRGQEARLRCSPMKGHSHVYWYRQLPEEGLKFMVYLQKENIIDESGMPKERFSAEFPKEGPSILRIQQVVRGDSAAYFCASSSLAGQETQYFGPGTRLLVL.

This clonotype was seen only a few times. The V gene is TRBV4-2, the J gene TRBJ2-5, with D perhaps given as TRBD1 or TRBD2 (5 bases each). CDR1 and CDR2 (germline): LGHNA, YNFKEQ. The length of the CDR3 is 18 residues. Trimming cost V 0 bases and J 2 bases, with 19 bases left between them. The CDR3 spells CASSQESRGRGEQETQYF. The CDR3 DNA sequence: TGTGCCAGCAGCCAAGAATCGCGTGGCAGAGGGGAACAAGAGACCCAGTACTTC.

This clonotype was recorded at least ten times. The chain employs TRBV14 and TRBJ2-5, with D uncertain. CDR3 length: 14 residues. Trimming pared 8 bases from V and 5 bases from J, leaving 18 bases between. Germline V gives CDR1 SGHDN, CDR2 FVKESK. The CDR3 region has the DNA TGTGCCAGCGCCCACCCCGGACGAGTGGAGACCCAGTACTTC. Protein: CASAHPGRVETQYF.

This clonotype was counted at least ten times. The V gene is TRBV20-1, the J gene TRBJ2-3; TRBD2 matches at 13 bases. V was clipped by 5 bases and J by 5 bases; unmatched bases: 7. The CDR3 is 15 residues long. CDR1 and CDR2 (germline): DFQATT, SNEGSKA (reference sequence). The DNA of the CDR3 is TGCAGTGCTGGAACTAGCGGGGGGGGTGAAGATACGCAGTATTTT. Its translation is CSAGTSGGGEDTQYF.

The table lists this clonotype with many counts. The V and J genes are TRBV28 and TRBJ2-2, with TRBD2 identical over 9 bases. This CDR3 has 15 amino acids. Germline V lookup: CDR1 MDHEN, CDR2 SYDVKM. Trimming removed 4 bases from V and 7 bases from J; junction bases left unmatched: 7. CDR3 protein: CASSSLAGPNGELFF. As DNA, the CDR3 is TGTGCCAGCAGTTCCCTAGCGGGGCCCAACGGGGAGCTGTTTTTT.

Ten or more counts support this clonotype. The chain carries TRBV2 and TRBJ1-4, with D possibly TRBD1 on 6 matching bases. The CDR3 runs 15 residues. From germline, CDR1 is SNHLY and CDR2 FYNNEI. Trimming took 7 bases from V and 0 from J, leaving 12 bases between them. The CDR3 loop reads CASIRRTATNEKLFF. The DNA for the CDR3 is TGTGCCAGCATTCGACGGACAGCAACTAATGAAAAACTGTTTTTT.

This clonotype was detected a few times. V gene TRBV6-1 combines with J gene TRBJ1-6; D is possibly TRBD1 (5 bases). This CDR3 comprises 15 residues. Germline V gene data show CDR1 as MNHNS and CDR2 as SASEGT. The V gene lost 2 bases and the J gene lost 4 bases, with 9 bases spanning the gap. This CDR3 reads CASSEWQGYNSPLHF. CDR3 nucleotide sequence: TGTGCCAGCAGTGAATGGCAGGGTTATAATTCACCCCTCCACTTT.

This clonotype occurred many times. The rearrangement joins TRBV2 to TRBJ1-5; D is undetermined. The CDR3 runs 13 residues. CDR1 SNHLY and CDR2 FYNNEI come from the germline V gene. The V and J ends lost 4 bases and 6 bases respectively, with 10 bases between them. CDR3 protein: CASSVGSTQPQHF. The CDR3 coding sequence is TGTGCCAGCAGTGTGGGGTCAACTCAGCCCCAGCATTTT.

This clonotype was counted between two and nine times. This chain links TRBV20-1 with TRBJ1-1; the D is unclear. V lost 4 bases, J lost 2 bases, and 11 bases lay in between. Germline V gives CDR1 DFQATT, CDR2 SNEGSKA (reference sequence). The CDR3 covers 13 residues. CDR3 region: CSATAGFNTEAFF. In DNA form, the CDR3 reads TGCAGTGCTACCGCTGGGTTCAACACTGAAGCTTTCTTT.

The chain joins TRBV4-2 to TRBJ1-1; D call uncertain. The ends were cut back, 0 bases at V and 2 bases at J, with 10 bases in the middle. CDR1 and CDR2 (germline): LGHNA, YNFKEQ. The CDR3 has 15 amino acids. CDR3 region: CASSQEIAKNTEAFF. The DNA for the CDR3 is TGTGCCAGCAGCCAAGAAATCGCAAAAAACACTGAAGCTTTCTTT.

This clonotype was picked up many times. The chain uses TRBV30 and TRBJ2-1; D gene unclear. V lost 7 bases to trimming and J lost 1 base, with 5 bases between them. The length of the CDR3 is 11 residues. Germline CDR1 is GTSNPN and CDR2 is SVGIG (reference sequence). The CDR3 sequence: CALGSYNEQFF. The CDR3 DNA is TGTGCCTTGGGATCCTACAATGAGCAGTTCTTC.

The chain employs TRBV7-9 and TRBJ1-4, with 10 bases fitting TRBD1. Germline-derived CDR1 and CDR2 are SEHNR and FQNEAQ (reference sequence). V was pared by 11 bases and J by 8 bases, with 20 bases of the junction left unmatched. The length of the CDR3 is 17 residues. CDR3 amino acids: CACTNADPGQGTEKLFF. DNA for the CDR3: TGTGCCTGCACCAATGCAGATCCGGGACAGGGGACCGAAAAACTGTTTTTT.

This clonotype was observed a handful of times. This sequence joins TRBV5-1 and TRBJ1-3; 7 nucleotides align to TRBD1. Germline CDR1 is SGHRS and CDR2 is YFSETQ. Trimming cost V 0 bases and J 3 bases; bases outside gene matches: 3. There are 15 residues in the CDR3. The CDR3, as DNA: TGCGCCAGCAGCTTGGGAGGGACAGATGGAAACACCATATATTTT. Its translation is CASSLGGTDGNTIYF.